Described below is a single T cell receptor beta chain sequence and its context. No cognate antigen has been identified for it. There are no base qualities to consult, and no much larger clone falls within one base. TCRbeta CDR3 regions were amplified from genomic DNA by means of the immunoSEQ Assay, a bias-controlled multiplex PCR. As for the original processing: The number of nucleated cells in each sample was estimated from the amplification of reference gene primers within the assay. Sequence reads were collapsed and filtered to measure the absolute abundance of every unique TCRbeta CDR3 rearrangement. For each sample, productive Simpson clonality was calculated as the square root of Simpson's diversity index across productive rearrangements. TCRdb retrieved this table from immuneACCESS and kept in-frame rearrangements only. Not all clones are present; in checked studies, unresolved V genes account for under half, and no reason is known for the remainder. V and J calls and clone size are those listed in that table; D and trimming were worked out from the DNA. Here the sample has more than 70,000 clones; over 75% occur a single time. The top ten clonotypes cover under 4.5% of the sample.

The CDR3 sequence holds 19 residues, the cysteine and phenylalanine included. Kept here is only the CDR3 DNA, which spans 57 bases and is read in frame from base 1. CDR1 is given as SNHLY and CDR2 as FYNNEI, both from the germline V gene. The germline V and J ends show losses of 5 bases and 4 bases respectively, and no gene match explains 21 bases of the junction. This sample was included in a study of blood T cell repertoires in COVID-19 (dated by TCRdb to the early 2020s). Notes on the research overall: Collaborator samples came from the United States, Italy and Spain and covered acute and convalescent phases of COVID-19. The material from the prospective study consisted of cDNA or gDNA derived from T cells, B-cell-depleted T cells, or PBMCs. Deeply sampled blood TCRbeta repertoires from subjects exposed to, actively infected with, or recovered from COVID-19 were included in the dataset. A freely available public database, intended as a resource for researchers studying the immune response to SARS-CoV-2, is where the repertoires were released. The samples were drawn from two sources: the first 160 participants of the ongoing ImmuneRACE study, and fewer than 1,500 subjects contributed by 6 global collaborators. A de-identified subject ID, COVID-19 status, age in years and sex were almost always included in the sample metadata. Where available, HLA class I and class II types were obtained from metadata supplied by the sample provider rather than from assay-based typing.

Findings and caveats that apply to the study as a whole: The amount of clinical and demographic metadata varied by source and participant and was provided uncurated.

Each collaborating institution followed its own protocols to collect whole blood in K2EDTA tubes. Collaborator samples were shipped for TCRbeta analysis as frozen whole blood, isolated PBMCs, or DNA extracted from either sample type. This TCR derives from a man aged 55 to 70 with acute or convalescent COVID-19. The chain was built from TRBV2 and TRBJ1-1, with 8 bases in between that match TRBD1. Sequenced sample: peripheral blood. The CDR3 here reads CASSSLLPVAGGFSTEAFF. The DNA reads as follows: TGTGCCAGCAGTTCCCTCCTCCCGGTGGCAGGGGGCTTTAGCACTGAAGCTTTCTTT.